This TCR beta chain derives from a study of stem cell transplantation in POMP-related autoinflammatory disease. Measured with immunoSEQ multiplex PCR; TCRdb has only the in-frame clones, and not every one. This table holds about 1,400 clones, around 80% found once. There are 16 residues in the CDR3. V shed 5 bases and J 4 bases; nucleotides not matched to a gene: 6. Germline V gives CDR1 SEHNR, CDR2 FQNEAQ (reference sequence). The source material was CD8+ T cells from PBMCs. The rearrangement joins TRBV7-9 to TRBJ2-2; 11 bases align to TRBD2. This sequence originates from a human donor in good health. CDR3 amino acids: CASSARLAGITGELFF. The DNA for the CDR3 is TGTGCCAGCAGCGCCAGACTAGCGGGGATCACCGGGGAGCTGTTTTTT.